The T cell receptor (beta chain) described here comes from a study of metastatic and nonmetastatic thyroid tumors. Study-level background: It was across blood and tumor or nodule tissue from malignant and benign thyroid patients that repertoires were compared.

Original processing methods: Differences in CDR3 between clinicopathological groups were drawn on to build a classifier intended to discriminate distant-metastatic papillary thyroid cancer patients. TCRdb re-called clones from the PCR reads using MiXCR. The V and J calls, along with clone size, are taken from TCRdb and not from the paper's own processing. Among about 16,000 clones listed, 25% to 30% were seen once. Between the trimmed V and J ends, which lost 5 bases and 0 bases, there was a span of 19 bases. This CDR3 region has 17 residues. The germline gives CDR1 MDHEN, CDR2 SYDVKM. Study-level findings and limits: Malignant thyroid tumors reportedly had TCR beta diversity that was significantly higher than in benign nodules, in blood and tumor.

All patients were untreated before thyroid surgery. This clone was seen repeatedly, ten times or more. Its antigen is still unknown. Sequenced material: tumor tissue. This clonotype originated in a male donor with papillary thyroid cancer or a benign thyroid nodule (not recorded which). Some clones in this sample may be carry-over from other donors' samples. This sequence joins TRBV28 and TRBJ2-5; no clear D gene. CDR3 sequence reads: CASSRPRLARHQETQYF. The CDR3, as DNA: TGTGCCAGCAGTCGCCCCCGTTTAGCACGGCACCAAGAGACCCAGTACTTC.